One and the same sample provided the 8 T cell receptor beta chains below, sequenced in a study of identical twins. TCRdb re-called the 5' RACE reads through MiXCR, storing one row per CDR3 protein. Among about 690,000 distinct CDR3 sequences listed, roughly 6% were seen once. Sequencing was done on a sample of naive T cells sorted from blood. These receptors originate from a man between 18 and 29 years old in good health.

DNA of the CDR3: TGTGCCAGCAGCTTAAGACGCGGGGGGGCTGATGAAAAACTGTTTTTT. Its translation: CASSLRRGGADEKLFF. The chain combines TRBV7-2 with TRBJ1-4, with D possibly TRBD1 on 6 matching bases. This CDR3 contains 16 residues. V lost 2 bases and J 6 bases, leaving 16 bases between the germline ends. The germline gives CDR1 SGHTA, CDR2 FQGNSA.

This clonotype was counted ten times or more. The chain uses TRBV20-1 and TRBJ2-3, with TRBD2 matching 12 bases. This CDR3 has 15 amino acids. V gave up 5 bases and J gave up 0 bases; unmatched junction bases: 3. The germline V gene has CDR1 DFQATT and CDR2 SNEGSKA (reference sequence). CDR3 loop: CSALGLAGSTDTQYF. The CDR3, as DNA: TGCAGTGCTTTAGGACTAGCGGGGAGCACAGATACGCAGTATTTT.

This clonotype was observed at least ten times. This sequence joins TRBV10-3 and TRBJ1-2; D may be TRBD1 (5 bases). CDR3 length: 11 amino acids. V lost 2 bases to trimming and J lost 8 bases, with 6 bases between them. Per the germline V gene, CDR1 is ENHRY and CDR2 is SYGVKD. The chain's CDR3 is CAISEGGGYTF. CDR3 nucleotides: TGTGCCATCAGTGAGGGGGGAGGCTACACCTTC.

This clonotype occurred many times. V is TRBV4-1 and J is TRBJ2-3; D ambiguous. The germline gives CDR1 MGHRA, CDR2 YSYEKL. This CDR3 comprises 15 residues. Trimming removed 1 base at V and 6 bases at J, with 14 bases between. The CDR3 reads CASSQGLAVLDTQYF. The CDR3 coding sequence is TGCGCCAGCAGCCAAGGTCTGGCGGTTCTTGATACGCAGTATTTT.

This clonotype was seen many times. This chain joins TRBV6-1 and TRBJ2-2; no definite D call. The CDR3 loop spans 13 amino acids. V was clipped by 6 bases and J by 2 bases, with 7 bases between them. Germline V gene lookup returns CDR1 MNHNS and CDR2 SASEGT. The CDR3 DNA reads as TGTGCCAGCAGGGGCCCTAACACCGGGGAGCTGTTTTTT. Its translation is CASRGPNTGELFF.

This clonotype was observed many times. This rearrangement joins TRBV4-1 to TRBJ1-5; D may be TRBD1 (5 bases). The germline CDR1 and CDR2 sequences are MGHRA and YSYEKL. The CDR3 is 15 amino acids. Trimming pared 0 bases from V and 7 bases from J, leaving 13 bases between. The CDR3 spells CASSQDAAGYQPQHF. CDR3 sequence (DNA): TGCGCCAGCAGCCAAGATGCGGCAGGGTACCAGCCCCAGCATTTT.

Ten or more counts support this clonotype. The chain has TRBV6-2 or TRBV6-3 and TRBJ1-1, with D hard to call. This CDR3 region has 14 residues. Germline CDR1 is MNHEY and CDR2 is SVGEGT. Trimming cost V 0 bases and J 0 bases, with 5 bases left between them. The CDR3 region has the DNA TGTGCCAGCAGTTACTCGAGGGTGAACACTGAAGCTTTCTTT. This encodes CASSYSRVNTEAFF.

This clonotype showed up many times. The chain is built from TRBV6-5 and TRBJ2-1; D possibly corresponds to TRBD2 (6 bases). This CDR3 is 15 amino acids long. The germline V and J ends were trimmed by 0 bases and 4 bases, with 10 bases remaining between them. Germline V lookup: CDR1 MNHEY, CDR2 SVGAGI. DNA of the CDR3: TGTGCCAGCAGTTACTCGACCGGGGGATACAATGAGCAGTTCTTC. It yields the protein CASSYSTGGYNEQFF.